These 28 T cell receptor beta chains were sequenced from one sample in a study of blood T cell repertoires in COVID-19 (TCRdb year 2020). The receptor library was made with the immunoSEQ multiplex PCR assay. TCRdb retrieved this table from immuneACCESS and kept in-frame rearrangements only. Not all clones are present; in checked studies, unresolved V genes account for under half, and no reason is known for the remainder. This sample comprises approximately 71,000 clones, roughly 84% of them detected only once. Over 4% of the sample is in the top ten clones. The sequenced sample consisted of peripheral blood. Receptor source: a man aged 50 or older with acute or convalescent COVID-19.

V is TRBV7-9 and J is TRBJ2-3, with 8 bases aligning to TRBD1. V shed 3 bases, J shed 3 bases, and the junction held 5 bases outside the gene matches. The CDR3 totals 15 residues. The germline V gene has CDR1 SEHNR and CDR2 FQNEAQ (reference sequence). CDR3 nucleotides: TGTGCCAGCAGCTTCGGACAGGGCCCGACAGATACGCAGTATTTT. Translated: CASSFGQGPTDTQYF.

The gene calls are TRBV7-2 and TRBJ2-1; a weak D match, TRBD2 (6 bases). Deletions cut 6 bases from V and 8 bases from J, with 20 bases between. Germline lookup yields CDR1 SGHTA and CDR2 FQGNSA. This CDR3 has 15 residues. The CDR3 sequence: CASSHSLGLRDEQFF. The CDR3 DNA follows: TGTGCCAGCAGTCATTCCCTGGGACTTCGCGATGAGCAGTTCTTC. Based on the CDR3 plus reference TRBV7-2 and TRBJ2-1, the full variable domain is GAGVSQSPSNKVTEKGKDVELRCDPISGHTALYWYRQSLGQGLEFLIYFQGNSAPDKSGLPSDRFSAERTGGSVSTLTIQRTQQEDSAVYLCASSHSLGLRDEQFFGPGTRLTVL.

This clone was seen a few times. The genes are TRBV4-1 and TRBJ2-7; 9 nucleotides agree with TRBD2. V gave up 1 base and J gave up 2 bases; unmatched junction bases: 3. This CDR3 region has 15 residues. Germline V gene data show CDR1 as MGHRA and CDR2 as YSYEKL. The CDR3 loop reads CASSQGLAGAYEQYF. The CDR3 region has the DNA TGCGCCAGCAGCCAAGGGTTAGCGGGAGCCTACGAGCAGTACTTC.

The rearrangement links TRBV12-3 or TRBV12-4 to TRBJ2-1; the match to TRBD2 covers 8 bases. With V trimmed by 8 bases and J by 7 bases, 7 bases remained unmatched. This CDR3 comprises 13 residues. DNA of the CDR3: TGTGCCAGCGCCACGGGGGGGAGGAATGAGCAGTTCTTC. Protein sequence: CASATGGRNEQFF.

In its sample, this clone was seen a few times. V is TRBV28 and J is TRBJ2-7; D unclear. CDR3 length: 12 amino acids. Looked up from germline, CDR1 is MDHEN and CDR2 is SYDVKM. Trimming removed 7 bases at V and 5 bases at J, with 12 bases between. CDR3 sequence reads: CASNFPPDEQYF. The CDR3 nucleotides are TGTGCCAGCAACTTTCCTCCCGACGAGCAGTACTTC. Combining the CDR3 with reference TRBV28 and TRBJ2-7 gives the whole variable domain DVKVTQSSRYLVKRTGEKVFLECVQDMDHENMFWYRQDPGLGLRLIYFSYDVKMKEKGDIPEGYSVSREKKERFSLILESASTNQTSMYLCASNFPPDEQYFGPGTRLTVT.

This chain links TRBV28 with TRBJ2-7; D might be TRBD2 (5 bases). Trimming pared 7 bases from V and 0 bases from J, leaving 10 bases between. There are 13 residues in the CDR3. Germline assignment: CDR1 MDHEN and CDR2 SYDVKM. This chain's CDR3 is CASIAGPSYEQYF. CDR3 nucleotides: TGTGCCAGCATCGCGGGCCCCTCCTACGAGCAGTACTTC.

The chain joins TRBV24-1 to TRBJ1-3; 7 bases match TRBD1. With 4 bases clipped from V and 4 bases from J, the junction kept 6 bases outside the gene matches. Germline V lookup: CDR1 KGHDR, CDR2 SFDVKD. This CDR3 has 15 residues. The CDR3 loop is CATSDYDRDGNTIYF. The CDR3 DNA is TGTGCCACCAGTGACTATGACAGGGACGGAAACACCATATATTTT.

V gene TRBV7-8 combines with J gene TRBJ2-7; D may be TRBD1 (7 bases). There are 14 residues in the CDR3. CDR1 is SGHVS and CDR2 is FQNEAQ in the germline V gene. V was shortened by 3 bases and J by 5 bases, with 14 bases between the two germline ends. The CDR3 here is CASSLGRTGHEQYF. CDR3 coding DNA: TGTGCCAGCAGCTTGGGGAGGACAGGCCACGAGCAGTACTTC.

V is TRBV27 and J is TRBJ2-7; 9 nucleotides align to TRBD1. The germline V gene encodes CDR1 MNHEY and CDR2 SMNVEV (reference sequence). The J segment lost 0 bases and the V segment lost 4 bases, leaving 4 bases of the junction unmatched. The CDR3 consists of 15 residues. The CDR3 DNA follows: TGTGCCAGCAGTTCCTGGACAGGGGACTCCTACGAGCAGTACTTC. Translation: CASSSWTGDSYEQYF.

The rearrangement joins TRBV5-1 to TRBJ2-2, with D perhaps matching TRBD2 (5 bases). Between the trimmed V and J ends, which lost 4 bases and 6 bases, there was a span of 7 bases. Germline CDR1 reads SGHRS; CDR2 reads YFSETQ. CDR3 length equals 12 residues. CDR3 residues: CASSEGPGELFF. DNA for the CDR3: TGCGCCAGCAGCGAGGGTCCCGGGGAGCTGTTTTTT.

The rearrangement links TRBV20-1 to TRBJ1-1, with D possibly TRBD1 on 5 matching bases. The CDR3 spans 13 residues. Per the germline V gene, CDR1 is DFQATT and CDR2 is SNEGSKA (reference sequence). V was clipped by 3 bases and J by 11 bases, with 19 bases between them. The CDR3 spells CSASESVQGSAFF. CDR3 sequence (DNA): TGCAGTGCTAGTGAGTCGGTTCAGGGTTCTGCTTTCTTT.

The rearrangement links TRBV28 to TRBJ1-6, with 10 bases fitting TRBD1. CDR3 length: 15 amino acids. Germline loops: CDR1 MDHEN, CDR2 SYDVKM. The trim removed 8 bases at V and 8 bases at J, leaving 9 bases unmatched. The DNA for the CDR3 is TGTGCCAGCGGGGCCCCGGGACAGGGGTATTCACCCCTCCACTTT. Amino acids: CASGAPGQGYSPLHF.

On this clone itself: An end of the junction does not agree with germline; a read error may underlie this. The chain is built from TRBV5-8 and TRBJ1-1, with 7 bases identical to TRBD1. This CDR3 comprises 17 residues. The V gene's germline CDR1 is SGHTS and CDR2 YDEGEE. Here the CDR3 reads CASSLIIPVQGNPEAFF. As DNA, the CDR3 is TGTGCCAGCAGCCTAATTATCCCAGTACAGGGGAACCCTGAAGCTTTCTTT.

Comments on this clone: This same CDR3 is encoded by further DNA sequences in the sample. This chain connects TRBV15 to TRBJ2-6; perhaps TRBD2 as D (5 bases). The V gene lost 2 bases and the J gene lost 0 bases, with 11 bases spanning the gap. CDR1 LNHNV and CDR2 YYDKDF come from the germline V gene (reference sequence). The CDR3 totals 17 residues. This CDR3 reads CATSRPTADSGANVLTF. The DNA for the CDR3 is TGTGCCACCAGCAGACCTACAGCGGACTCTGGGGCCAACGTCCTGACTTTC.

The chain has TRBV19 and TRBJ2-4, with 7 bases lining up with TRBD2. Looked up from germline, CDR1 is LNHDA and CDR2 is SQIVND (reference sequence). The J segment lost 8 bases and the V segment lost 1 base, leaving 11 bases of the junction unmatched. The CDR3 runs to 16 residues. The CDR3 here is CASSIGAQGGSHIQYF. CDR3 DNA sequence: TGTGCCAGTAGTATAGGGGCCCAGGGAGGGTCGCACATTCAGTACTTC.

The chain employs TRBV5-1 and TRBJ1-1; no clear D. The V end lost 6 bases, the J end lost 1 base, and 25 bases lay between the germline ends. Germline V lookup: CDR1 SGHRS, CDR2 YFSETQ. The CDR3 covers 18 residues. The CDR3 DNA follows: TGCGCCAGCAACTCTAAGTTCATTCAATATCGACAGAACACTGAAGCTTTCTTT. It translates to CASNSKFIQYRQNTEAFF.

The chain links TRBV11-3 to TRBJ2-2; no clear D gene. The CDR3 length is 13 residues. Germline CDR1 and CDR2: SGHNT and YENEEA. Trimming removed 1 base from V and 6 bases from J, with 6 bases in between. CDR3 nucleotide sequence: TGTGCCAGCAGCTTAGTCGGTCCCGGGGAGCTGTTTTTT. Protein: CASSLVGPGELFF.

The gene calls are TRBV2 and TRBJ1-5, with D possibly matching TRBD1 (6 bases). With 7 bases removed from V and 4 bases from J, the gap between germline ends came to 11 bases. Per germline, CDR1 SNHLY and CDR2 FYNNEI. The CDR3 is 13 amino acids. The CDR3 nucleotides read TGTGCCAGCACCCCTGGGACAAATCAGCCCCAGCATTTT. Amino acid sequence: CASTPGTNQPQHF.

The chain carries TRBV6-6 and TRBJ2-1; 7 bases map to TRBD1. CDR3 size: 15 residues. V trimming: 6 bases; J trimming: 7 bases; junction bases outside the gene matches: 12. The germline V gene encodes CDR1 MNHNY and CDR2 SVGAGI (reference sequence). DNA of the CDR3: TGTGCCAGCAGCCGTGAATGGACAGGCCGAAATGAGCAGTTCTTC. Amino acid sequence: CASSREWTGRNEQFF.

This clone was seen only once. This chain links TRBV7-3 with TRBJ2-2, with D perhaps TRBD2 (6 bases). Trimming shortened V by 3 bases and J by 0 bases, and 8 bases separated the two germline ends. This CDR3 comprises 15 residues. The germline CDR1 and CDR2 sequences are SGHTA and FQGTGA. CDR3 in DNA: TGTGCCAGCAGCTTCGGGACTTCGAACACCGGGGAGCTGTTTTTT. It encodes CASSFGTSNTGELFF.

This clone was picked up a small number of times. This chain uses TRBV7-2 with TRBJ1-2; 9 positions match TRBD1. V dropped 1 base and J dropped 9; count of bases not matched to a gene: 6. The CDR3 length is 14 residues. The germline V gene encodes CDR1 SGHTA and CDR2 FQGNSA. The CDR3 is CASSLGGQGLSYTF. For the CDR3, the DNA is TGTGCCAGCAGCTTAGGGGGACAGGGTCTAAGCTACACCTTC.

This clone was seen a handful of times. The chain links TRBV12-5 to TRBJ2-1; no clear D. CDR1 is LGHNT and CDR2 is FRNRAP in the germline V gene. The CDR3 spans 12 residues. V shed 5 bases and J shed 9 bases, with 11 bases lying between them. CDR3 coding DNA: TGTGCTAGTGGTCCTTTTATTCGTGAGCAGTTCTTC. Translation: CASGPFIREQFF.

This clone was recorded only once. This chain joins TRBV21-1 and TRBJ2-2; the D call TRBD1 from the table was never checked on the DNA. TRBV21-1 is deemed a pseudogene. This CDR3 comprises 16 residues. Here the CDR3 DNA reads TGTGCCAGCAGCAAAGCCAGGGGCCTTAACACCGGGGAGCTGTTTTTT. It is translated as CASSKARGLNTGELFF.

The chain recombines TRBV25-1 with TRBJ1-2; 7 positions agree with TRBD1. This CDR3 spans 13 amino acids. V was pared by 4 bases and J by 4 bases, with 3 bases of the junction left unmatched. Per germline, CDR1 MGHDK and CDR2 SYGVNS. The CDR3 nucleotides read TGTGCCAGCAGTGGGGGACAGATCTATGGCTACACCTTC. It encodes CASSGGQIYGYTF.

A few counts support this clone. The V and J genes are TRBV28 and TRBJ1-6; possible D gene TRBD1, 5 bases. Looked up from germline, CDR1 is MDHEN and CDR2 is SYDVKM. The CDR3 covers 14 residues. The V and J ends lost 5 bases and 5 bases respectively, with 10 bases between them. CDR3 amino acids: CASSKRQNNSPLHF. The CDR3 bases are TGTGCCAGCAGTAAGAGACAGAATAATTCACCCCTCCACTTT.

Only one count was recorded for this clone. The chain employs TRBV12-3 or TRBV12-4 and TRBJ1-1, with 8 bases that match TRBD1. This CDR3 region has 11 residues. J gave up 8 bases and V 5 bases, and 1 base lay outside the gene matches. The CDR3 region is CASSRTGEAFF. The CDR3 DNA sequence: TGTGCCAGCAGTCGGACAGGGGAAGCTTTCTTT.

The chain carries TRBV15 and TRBJ2-6; a possible D gene is TRBD1 (6 bases). This CDR3 contains 16 residues. CDR1 LNHNV and CDR2 YYDKDF come from the germline V gene (reference sequence). With 5 bases removed from V and 0 bases from J, the gap between germline ends came to 11 bases. The CDR3 nucleotides are TGTGCCACCAGCGAGCAGGGGTCCTCTGGGGCCAACGTCCTGACTTTC. It is translated as CATSEQGSSGANVLTF.

The chain links TRBV6-5 to TRBJ2-5; 14 bases map to TRBD2. CDR3 length equals 15 residues. Germline lookup yields CDR1 MNHEY and CDR2 SVGAGI. Losses at the gene ends were 7 bases for V and 5 bases for J; bases not matched to a gene: 6. CDR3 loop: CASTLTSGGAETQYF. Written as DNA, the CDR3 is TGTGCCAGCACCTTGACTAGCGGGGGGGCTGAGACCCAGTACTTC.